These T cell receptor beta chains were read from a single sample in a study of molecular identifiers for immune sequencing clone quantification. TCRdb analysed the PCR reads with MiXCR anew, one entry per CDR3 protein. The table includes under 800,000 distinct CDR3 sequences, roughly 25% detected once. Material: naive CD8+ T cells from blood, with Jurkat cell RNA spiked in. Receptor source: a human donor in good health. Some libraries in this study had Jurkat cell RNA spiked in. The CDR3 runs from the conserved cysteine through the conserved F or W. The D gene is left open where the match is weak. Clone size is shown for a subset of rows, as once, few, many or a class of expanded clone.

J gene | D gene | V gene | clone size | CDR3 protein | CDR3 DNA
TRBJ2-3 | TRBD2 | TRBV6-5 | many | CASSFRTRGADTQYF | TGTGCCAGCAGTTTCAGGACTAGGGGTGCAGATACGCAGTATTTT
TRBJ1-1 | NA | TRBV20-1 | NA | CSARDLNSGTLTEAFF | TGCAGTGCTAGAGATCTTAACTCAGGAACCCTCACTGAAGCTTTCTTT
TRBJ2-2 | NA | TRBV7-9 | NA | CASSFVSPGELFF | TGTGCCAGCAGCTTTGTCAGTCCGGGGGAGCTGTTTTTT
TRBJ1-1 | TRBD1 | TRBV27 | NA | CASSTRDRATEAFF | TGTGCCAGCAGTACGCGGGACAGGGCGACTGAAGCTTTCTTT
TRBJ1-5 | TRBD1 | TRBV6-4 | NA | CASRRGQGPSYNQPQHF | TGTGCCAGCAGGCGGGGACAGGGGCCCTCGTACAATCAGCCCCAGCATTTT
TRBJ2-3 | TRBD2 | TRBV10-3 | NA | CAISGPSGGRGDTQYF | TGTGCCATCAGTGGCCCTAGCGGGGGCCGTGGGGATACGCAGTATTTT
TRBJ2-7 | NA | TRBV25-1 | many | CASSEGGLGSYEQYF | TGTGCCAGCAGTGAAGGGGGGCTTGGCTCCTACGAGCAGTACTTC
TRBJ1-2 | TRBD1 | TRBV11-2 | few | CASSLVRATGEGYTF | TGTGCCAGCAGCTTAGTCCGAGCAACAGGGGAAGGCTACACCTTC
TRBJ1-5 | NA | TRBV28 | NA | CASSYGVQGGQPQHF | TGTGCCAGCAGCTATGGGGTACAGGGAGGTCAGCCCCAGCATTTT
TRBJ2-1 | NA | TRBV29-1 | few | CSVESGSYNEQFF | TGCAGCGTTGAAAGTGGTTCCTACAATGAGCAGTTCTTC
TRBJ2-5 | NA | TRBV15 | few | CATSRDAPGSETQYF | TGTGCCACCAGCAGAGATGCCCCAGGGTCAGAGACCCAGTACTTC
TRBJ1-1 | NA | TRBV12-3/TRBV12-4 | many | CASSFVRNTEAFF | TGTGCCAGCAGTTTCGTCAGGAACACTGAAGCTTTCTTT
TRBJ1-1 | NA | TRBV4-3 | few | CTSSQELSGPPTEAFF | TGCACCAGCAGCCAAGAGCTGTCAGGACCTCCGACTGAAGCTTTCTTT
TRBJ2-2 | TRBD2 | TRBV12-5 | NA | CASGLGTSAGELFF | TGTGCTAGTGGTTTGGGGACTAGTGCCGGGGAGCTGTTTTTT
TRBJ2-1 | TRBD1 | TRBV6-2/TRBV6-3 | few | CASSLTGGSEQFF | TGTGCCAGCAGCCTCACAGGGGGCAGTGAGCAGTTCTTC
TRBJ2-1 | TRBD2 | TRBV19 | few | CASSIVTGGQGEQFF | TGTGCCAGTAGTATAGTTACGGGAGGGCAGGGTGAGCAGTTCTTC
TRBJ2-3 | NA | TRBV27 | NA | CASSLSPFLARRGSDTQYF | TGTGCCAGCAGTTTATCCCCCTTTTTAGCGAGAAGGGGTTCAGATACGCAGTATTTT
TRBJ2-7 | NA | TRBV27 | NA | CASSPLQRTYEQYF | TGTGCCAGCAGCCCCCTTCAACGGACCTACGAGCAGTACTTC
TRBJ1-1 | NA | TRBV4-1 | NA | CARRPQGPTEAFF | TGCGCCCGCCGCCCCCAGGGGCCCACCGAAGCTTTCTTT
TRBJ2-7 | TRBD2 | TRBV4-3 | NA | CASSQDRGLSSYEQYF | TGCGCCAGCAGCCAAGATCGGGGACTAAGCTCCTACGAGCAGTACTTC
TRBJ2-6 | NA | TRBV12-3/TRBV12-4 | NA | CASSPTANVLTF | TGTGCCAGCAGTCCCACGGCCAACGTCCTGACTTTC
TRBJ2-7 | NA | TRBV2 | many | CASSDSPRNYEQYF | TGTGCCAGCAGTGACTCCCCCCGGAACTACGAGCAGTACTTC
TRBJ1-1 | NA | TRBV30 | NA | CAWTVSTEAFF | TGTGCCTGGACAGTGAGCACTGAAGCTTTCTTT
TRBJ2-2 | NA | TRBV6-2/TRBV6-3 | NA | CASSTRDTYLTGELFF | TGTGCCAGCTCGACCCGGGACACATATTTAACCGGGGAGCTGTTTTTT
TRBJ1-2 | TRBD1 | TRBV20-1 | NA | CSAIFRTGDSGYTF | TGCAGTGCTATTTTTAGGACAGGGGACTCTGGCTACACCTTC
TRBJ1-3 | NA | TRBV5-6 | NA | CASSTGQAGNTIYF | TGTGCCAGCAGCACGGGACAAGCTGGAAACACCATATATTTT
TRBJ2-3 | TRBD2 | TRBV19 | NA | CASSIGAGGTDTQYF | TGTGCCAGTAGTATCGGCGCGGGGGGCACAGATACGCAGTATTTT
TRBJ2-1 | TRBD2 | TRBV6-5 | NA | CASSYYEYFNPAGGTNTERQFF | TGTGCCAGCAGTTACTACGAGTATTTTAACCCCGCCGGGGGGACTAATACCGAGCGGCAGTTCTTC
TRBJ2-7 | NA | TRBV4-3 | few | CASSQVVGGSYEQYF | TGCGCCAGCAGCCAAGTGGTAGGGGGCTCCTACGAGCAGTACTTC
TRBJ2-2 | NA | TRBV29-1 | many | CSVVGDVVAGELFF | TGCAGCGTTGTTGGGGACGTAGTTGCCGGGGAGCTGTTTTTT
TRBJ2-2 | TRBD1 | TRBV12-3/TRBV12-4 | many | CASSHRTGLTGELFF | TGTGCCAGCAGTCACCGGACAGGGTTGACCGGGGAGCTGTTTTTT
TRBJ2-7 | TRBD2 | TRBV20-1 | NA | CSAKDTLTAGDFYEQYF | TGCAGTGCTAAAGATACTTTAACAGCGGGGGACTTCTACGAGCAGTACTTC
TRBJ2-7 | NA | TRBV20-1 | many | CSARVVRAYEQYF | TGCAGTGCTAGAGTGGTCAGGGCCTACGAGCAGTACTTC
TRBJ2-5 | TRBD2 | TRBV6-2/TRBV6-3 | NA | CASSYPGGSETQYF | TGTGCCAGCAGTTACCCGGGGGGATCCGAGACCCAGTACTTC
TRBJ2-7 | NA | TRBV7-2 | NA | CASSLDSGVIEQYF | TGTGCCAGCAGCTTAGATAGTGGGGTCATCGAGCAGTACTTC
TRBJ2-5 | NA | TRBV9 | many | CASSASQETQYF | TGTGCCAGCAGCGCCAGCCAAGAGACCCAGTACTTC
TRBJ2-5 | NA | TRBV19 | NA | CASKKPQGETQYF | TGTGCCAGTAAGAAACCCCAGGGGGAGACCCAGTACTTC
TRBJ2-3 | TRBD2 | TRBV7-6 | NA | CASSLAALAGVLSTDTQYF | TGTGCCAGCAGCTTAGCGGCTCTAGCGGGGGTCCTTAGCACAGATACGCAGTATTTT
TRBJ2-3 | NA | TRBV12-3/TRBV12-4 | NA | CASAQLADTQYF | TGTGCCAGCGCCCAACTAGCAGATACGCAGTATTTT
TRBJ1-3 | NA | TRBV6-2/TRBV6-3 | few | CASRGIDRYSGNTIYF | TGTGCCAGCAGGGGGATTGACCGCTACTCTGGAAACACCATATATTTT
TRBJ1-1 | NA | TRBV7-6 | many | CASSLEWADSLLNTEAFF | TGTGCCAGCAGCTTAGAGTGGGCCGACAGCCTATTGAACACTGAAGCTTTCTTT
TRBJ1-1 | NA | TRBV29-1 | many | CSARIMNTEAFF | TGCAGCGCCCGTATTATGAACACTGAAGCTTTCTTT
TRBJ2-7 | TRBD1 | TRBV5-6 | many | CASSLEWRRQGGEQYF | TGTGCCAGCAGCTTGGAATGGCGGAGACAGGGCGGCGAGCAGTACTTC
TRBJ2-7 | TRBD2 | TRBV5-4 | few | CASRPFTGGSAGLAVSEQYF | TGTGCCAGCAGACCATTTACAGGGGGCTCCGCGGGACTAGCGGTTTCCGAGCAGTACTTC
TRBJ1-2 | NA | TRBV4-1 | NA | CASSPLTGFNYGYTF | TGCGCCAGCAGCCCACTCACCGGCTTTAACTATGGCTACACCTTC
TRBJ2-3 | TRBD2 | TRBV4-3 | many | CASSQASGGPVVDTQYF | TGCGCCAGCAGCCAAGCTAGCGGGGGCCCGGTGGTAGATACGCAGTATTTT
TRBJ2-2 | TRBD2 | TRBV4-1 | NA | CASSQGLAWGPNTGELFF | TGCGCCAGCAGCCAAGGACTAGCGTGGGGACCGAACACCGGGGAGCTGTTTTTT
TRBJ2-2 | NA | TRBV7-9 | once | CASSPTTGRNTGELFF | TGTGCCAGCAGCCCCACCACGGGCAGGAACACCGGGGAGCTGTTTTTT
TRBJ1-1 | NA | TRBV12-5 | many | CASGLSGAEAFF | TGTGCTAGTGGTTTGTCCGGGGCTGAAGCTTTCTTT